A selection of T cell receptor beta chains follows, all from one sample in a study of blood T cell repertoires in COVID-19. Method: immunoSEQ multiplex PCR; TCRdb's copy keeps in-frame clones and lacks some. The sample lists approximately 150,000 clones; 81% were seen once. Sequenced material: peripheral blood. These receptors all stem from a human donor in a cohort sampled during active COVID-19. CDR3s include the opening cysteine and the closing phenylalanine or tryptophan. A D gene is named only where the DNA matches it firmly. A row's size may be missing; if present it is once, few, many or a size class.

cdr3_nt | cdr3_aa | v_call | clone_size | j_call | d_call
TGTGCCAGCAGCCTCTTCGGGGAAATGGGCGAGCAGTACTTC | CASSLFGEMGEQYF | TRBV3-1/TRBV3-2 | - | TRBJ2-7 | -
TGTGCCAGCAGTTTTTCAGGGGGCGCAGGAGGGGGCTACACCTTC | CASSFSGGAGGGYTF | TRBV28 | - | TRBJ1-2 | TRBD1
TGTGCCAGCAGCTTAGGGACAACCTACGAGCAGTACTTC | CASSLGTTYEQYF | TRBV7-9 | - | TRBJ2-7 | -
TGCAGCGCCGGGACAGGGCCACAAGAGACCCAGTACTTC | CSAGTGPQETQYF | TRBV29-1 | - | TRBJ2-5 | TRBD1
TGTGCCAGCTCACCAGGACGACTAGCGGGGGGGCCCTACAATGAGCAGTTCTTC | CASSPGRLAGGPYNEQFF | TRBV18 | - | TRBJ2-1 | TRBD2
TGTGCCACCAGTGATCCGGGACAGAGTAACTATGGCTACACCTTC | CATSDPGQSNYGYTF | TRBV24-1 | - | TRBJ1-2 | TRBD1
TGTGCCAGCAGTTTCTTTCAGGGAGCAGGGGCCTCCGAGCAGTACTTC | CASSFFQGAGASEQYF | TRBV27 | - | TRBJ2-7 | -
TGCGCCAGCAGCCAAACAGGGGCCGGAAACTATGGCTACACCTTC | CASSQTGAGNYGYTF | TRBV4-1 | - | TRBJ1-2 | TRBD1
TGTGCCAGCAGCGTAGTAACTCTTAGCGGGGGCTACAATGAGCAGTTCTTC | CASSVVTLSGGYNEQFF | TRBV9 | - | TRBJ2-1 | TRBD2
TGTGCCAGCTCACGGGCCAGGGAGGATGGCTACACCTTC | CASSRAREDGYTF | TRBV18 | - | TRBJ1-2 | -
TGTGCCAGCAGCCCTAATTACAATGAGCAGTTCTTC | CASSPNYNEQFF | TRBV7-8 | - | TRBJ2-1 | -
TGTGCCAGCAGGCGAGATGACAGGGCTACATCCTACAATGAGCAGTTCTTC | CASRRDDRATSYNEQFF | TRBV21-1 | once | TRBJ2-1 | -
TGTGCTAGTGGTTTGGGATCCGGGACATCCGGGGTCCGGGGCTACACCTTC | CASGLGSGTSGVRGYTF | TRBV12-5 | - | TRBJ1-2 | -
TGTGCCAGCAGCGGGGAGCCAAGAGACCCAGTACTCCAGTACTTC | CASSGEPRDPVLQYF | TRBV21-1 | - | TRBJ2-5 | -